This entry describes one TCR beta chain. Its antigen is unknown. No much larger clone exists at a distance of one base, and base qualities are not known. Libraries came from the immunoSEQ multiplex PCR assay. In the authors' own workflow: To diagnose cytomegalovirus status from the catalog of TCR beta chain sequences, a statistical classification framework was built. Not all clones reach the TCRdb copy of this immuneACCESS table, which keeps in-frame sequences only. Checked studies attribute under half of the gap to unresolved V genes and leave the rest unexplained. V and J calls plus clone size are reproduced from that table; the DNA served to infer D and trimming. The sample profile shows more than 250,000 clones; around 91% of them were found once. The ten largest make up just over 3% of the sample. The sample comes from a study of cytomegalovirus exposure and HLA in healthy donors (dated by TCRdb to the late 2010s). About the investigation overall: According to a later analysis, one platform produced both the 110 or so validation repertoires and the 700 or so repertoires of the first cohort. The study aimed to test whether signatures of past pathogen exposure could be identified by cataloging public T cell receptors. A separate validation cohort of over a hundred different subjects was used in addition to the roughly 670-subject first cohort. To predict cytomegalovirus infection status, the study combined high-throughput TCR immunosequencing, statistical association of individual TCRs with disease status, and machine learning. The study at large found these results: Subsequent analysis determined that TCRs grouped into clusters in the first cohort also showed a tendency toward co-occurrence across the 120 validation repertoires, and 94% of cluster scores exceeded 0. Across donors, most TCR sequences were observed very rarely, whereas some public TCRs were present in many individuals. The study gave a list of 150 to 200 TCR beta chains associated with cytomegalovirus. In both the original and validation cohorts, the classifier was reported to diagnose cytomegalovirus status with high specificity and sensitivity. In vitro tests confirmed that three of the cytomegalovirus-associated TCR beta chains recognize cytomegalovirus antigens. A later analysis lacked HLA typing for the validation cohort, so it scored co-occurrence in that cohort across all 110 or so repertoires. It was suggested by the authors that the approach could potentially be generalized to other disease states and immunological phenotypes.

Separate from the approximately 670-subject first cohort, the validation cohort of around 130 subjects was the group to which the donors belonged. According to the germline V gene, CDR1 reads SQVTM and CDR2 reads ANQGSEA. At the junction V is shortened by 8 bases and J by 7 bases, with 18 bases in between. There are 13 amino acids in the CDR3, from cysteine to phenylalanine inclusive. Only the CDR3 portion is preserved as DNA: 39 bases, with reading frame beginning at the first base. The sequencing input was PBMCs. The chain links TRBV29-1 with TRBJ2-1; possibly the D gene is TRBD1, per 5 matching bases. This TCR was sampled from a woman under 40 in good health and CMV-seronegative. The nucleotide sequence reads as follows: TGCAGCCTACTTAGGGGTTTTCCGAATGAGCAGTTCTTC. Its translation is CSLLRGFPNEQFF.